A selection of T cell receptor beta chains follows, all from one sample in a study of blood T cell repertoires in COVID-19. Sequencing used immunoSEQ multiplex PCR; TCRdb keeps in-frame clones, though not all of them. The data show about 160,000 clones, approximately 82% seen once. The sequenced material came from PBMCs or T cells enriched from blood (not recorded which). These receptors were obtained from a man aged 60 to 75 who had recovered from COVID-19. The CDR3 runs from the conserved cysteine through the conserved F or W. Each record gives: D gene, J gene, clone size, V gene, CDR3 protein, CDR3 DNA. A D gene is named only where the DNA matches it firmly. Some rows have no size entry. The others give once, few or many, or a class for an expanded clone.

>TRBD2|TRBJ2-5|-|TRBV3-1/TRBV3-2
CASSQEGGLAGTQYF
TGTGCCAGCAGCCAAGAAGGGGGACTAGCCGGGACCCAGTACTTC
>-|TRBJ2-5|once|TRBV5-1
CASSLVDRRETQYF
TGCGCCAGCAGCTTGGTGGATCGGAGAGAGACCCAGTACTTC
>TRBD2|TRBJ2-5|few|TRBV24-1
CATGNGGEETQYF
TGTGCCACCGGTAACGGGGGGGAAGAGACCCAGTACTTC
>TRBD2|TRBJ2-1|-|TRBV7-3
CASSLQGLAHNEQFF
TGTGCCAGCAGCTTACAAGGACTAGCCCACAATGAGCAGTTCTTC
>TRBD1|TRBJ1-5|-|TRBV7-2
CASSLGDRGNQPQHF
TGTGCCAGCAGCTTAGGAGACAGGGGGAATCAGCCCCAGCATTTT
>-|TRBJ1-4|-|TRBV29-1
CSAQGVWDEKLFF
TGCAGCGCCCAAGGGGTGTGGGATGAAAAACTGTTTTTT
>TRBD1|TRBJ2-1|-|TRBV5-1
CASRNLPGQGANEQFF
TGCGCCAGCCGTAACCTCCCGGGACAGGGGGCAAATGAGCAGTTCTTC
>-|TRBJ2-2|-|TRBV7-2
CASSLAGLLADSGELFF
TGTGCCAGCAGCTTAGCGGGGTTACTAGCTGATTCCGGGGAGCTGTTTTTT
>-|TRBJ1-2|-|TRBV12-2
CASRLALNGSQKPINYGYTF
TGTGCAAGTCGCTTAGCCTTGAATGGATCACAGAAACCCATTAACTATGGCTACACCTTC
>-|TRBJ1-5|-|TRBV7-2
CASSSQYYQPQHF
TGTGCCAGCAGCTCACAGTACTATCAGCCCCAGCATTTT
>TRBD1|TRBJ2-5|once|TRBV28
CASRAGTGGVQTQYF
TGTGCCAGCAGGGCTGGGACAGGGGGCGTCCAGACCCAGTACTTC
>-|TRBJ2-7|few|TRBV9
CASSTSITSLTYEQYF
TGTGCCAGCAGCACCAGTATAACCTCGTTAACCTACGAGCAGTACTTC
>TRBD2|TRBJ2-3|once|TRBV4-1
CASSQPRTSGRVGTDTQYF
TGCGCCAGCAGCCAGCCTCGGACTAGCGGGAGGGTGGGCACAGATACGCAGTATTTT
>-|TRBJ1-5|-|TRBV29-1
CSAGHSNQPQHF
TGCAGCGCGGGACATAGCAATCAGCCCCAGCATTTT
>-|TRBJ1-6|-|TRBV14
CASSLRSNSPLHF
TGTGCCAGCAGCTTACGGTCGAATTCACCCCTCCACTTT
>TRBD2|TRBJ2-1|once|TRBV30
CAWSRYGSGGYNEQFF
TGTGCCTGGAGCCGATACGGCAGCGGGGGATACAATGAGCAGTTCTTC
>TRBD1|TRBJ1-2|-|TRBV3-1/TRBV3-2
CASSQGGTGGYGYTF
TGTGCCAGCAGCCAAGGTGGGACAGGGGGTTATGGCTACACCTTC
>TRBD1|TRBJ1-2|-|TRBV7-9
CASSRDRGNYGYTF
TGTGCCAGCAGCCGGGACAGGGGTAACTATGGCTACACCTTC
>-|TRBJ1-3|-|TRBV9
CASSVVALDSGNTIYF
TGTGCCAGCAGCGTAGTTGCCCTAGACTCTGGAAACACCATATATTTT
>TRBD2|TRBJ2-5|-|TRBV5-4
CASSEGLAGGMYQETQYF
TGTGCCAGCAGCGAAGGACTAGCGGGGGGAATGTACCAAGAGACCCAGTACTTC
>TRBD1|TRBJ2-7|-|TRBV6-5
CASSRTGVEDEQYF
TGTGCCAGTTCCCGGACAGGGGTCGAAGACGAGCAGTACTTC
>-|TRBJ1-2|-|TRBV7-9
CASSLGGIAVYGYTF
TGTGCCAGCAGCTTAGGCGGGATAGCCGTATATGGCTACACCTTC
>TRBD1|TRBJ2-1|-|TRBV18
CASSPQQGADEQFF
TGTGCCAGCTCACCACAACAGGGGGCCGATGAGCAGTTCTTC
>TRBD2|TRBJ2-7|once|TRBV6-5
CASLIAGEDEQYF
TGTGCCAGCCTAATAGCGGGAGAAGACGAGCAGTACTTC
>-|TRBJ1-1|-|TRBV13
CASSLGSTSWNTEAFF
TGTGCCAGCAGCTTAGGCTCAACGAGTTGGAACACTGAAGCTTTCTTT
>TRBD1|TRBJ1-4|-|TRBV5-1
CASSVTPTGANEKLFF
TGCGCCAGCAGCGTTACCCCGACAGGGGCTAATGAAAAACTGTTTTTT
>TRBD1|TRBJ1-1|-|TRBV5-1
CASSGGQGMNTEAFF
TGCGCCAGCAGCGGCGGACAGGGAATGAACACTGAAGCTTTCTTT
>-|TRBJ2-2|-|TRBV12-5
CASGLVLRTGGELFF
TGTGCTAGTGGTTTGGTACTAAGGACCGGAGGAGAGCTGTTTTTT
>-|TRBJ1-5|-|TRBV2
CASSLGAGVSQPQHF
TGTGCCAGCTCCCTAGGGGCAGGGGTGTCCCAGCCCCAGCATTTT
>-|TRBJ1-2|-|TRBV5-4
CASSLDRDVGGYTF
TGTGCCAGCAGCTTGGACCGGGATGTCGGCGGCTACACCTTC
>-|TRBJ1-1|-|TRBV29-1
CSVEPQGNTEAFF
TGCAGCGTTGAGCCCCAGGGTAACACTGAAGCTTTCTTT
>TRBD1|TRBJ2-7|-|TRBV11-2
CASSLNRDRTYEQYF
TGTGCCAGCAGCCTAAACCGGGACAGGACCTACGAGCAGTACTTC
>-|TRBJ1-1|-|TRBV7-3
CASSPFYYREGNTEAFF
TGTGCCAGCAGCCCCTTTTATTACAGGGAAGGGAACACTGAAGCTTTCTTT
>-|TRBJ2-7|-|TRBV3-1/TRBV3-2
CASSHDGRAPYEQYF
TGTGCCAGCAGCCACGATGGCAGGGCGCCCTACGAGCAGTACTTC
>-|TRBJ1-1|-|TRBV28
CASSLLQTNTEAFF
TGTGCCAGCAGTTTGTTACAGACGAACACTGAAGCTTTCTTT
>TRBD2|TRBJ2-3|-|TRBV28
CASSAPGTRSTDTQYF
TGTGCCAGCAGTGCCCCCGGGACTAGAAGCACAGATACGCAGTATTTT
>-|TRBJ2-6|few|TRBV7-8
CASSSVGTSSGANVLTF
TGTGCCAGCAGCTCCGTGGGGACATCGTCTGGGGCCAACGTCCTGACTTTC
>-|TRBJ1-6|-|TRBV9
CASSVMGGNSPLHF
TGTGCCAGCAGCGTAATGGGGGGGAATTCACCCCTCCACTTT
>-|TRBJ1-1|-|TRBV2
CARNSDTEAFF
TGTGCCAGAAACTCCGACACTGAAGCTTTCTTT
>-|TRBJ2-5|-|TRBV7-2
CASSFAGVETQYF
TGTGCCAGCAGCTTCGCAGGGGTGGAGACCCAGTACTTC
>-|TRBJ2-7|-|TRBV5-1
CASSPNTGMDEQYF
TGCGCCAGCAGCCCAAATACAGGGATGGACGAGCAGTACTTC
>TRBD1|TRBJ1-4|few|TRBV28
CASSLYRGLEKLFF
TGTGCCAGCAGTTTATACAGGGGGCTTGAAAAACTGTTTTTT
>-|TRBJ2-1|-|TRBV28
CASSLKFRGLGNEQFF
TGTGCCAGCAGTTTAAAATTTCGCGGGTTAGGAAATGAGCAGTTCTTC
>-|TRBJ1-1|-|TRBV29-1
CSVYLRGSRRAFF
TGCAGCGTGTACCTCAGGGGAAGTCGGAGAGCTTTCTTT
>-|TRBJ2-1|-|TRBV3-1/TRBV3-2
CASSDTPGGKRSYNEQFF
TGTGCCAGCAGCGATACCCCTGGGGGGAAACGCTCCTACAATGAGCAGTTCTTC
>-|TRBJ2-1|once|TRBV6-4
CASSSGRGSYNEQFF
TGTGCCAGCAGCTCCGGGCGGGGATCCTACAATGAGCAGTTCTTC
>-|TRBJ1-1|-|TRBV2
CASLLPGVETEAFF
TGTGCCAGTTTGCTGCCGGGGGTTGAAACTGAAGCTTTCTTT
>TRBD2|TRBJ2-2|-|TRBV5-1
CASSLDLASGSGELFF
TGCGCCAGCAGCTTGGACTTGGCTAGCGGGTCCGGGGAGCTGTTTTTT
>-|TRBJ1-5|-|TRBV3-1/TRBV3-2
CASSRQLNQPQHF
TGTGCCAGCAGCCGACAGCTCAATCAGCCCCAGCATTTT
>-|TRBJ1-5|-|TRBV7-9
CASSLSSIGNQPQHF
TGTGCCAGCAGCTTAAGCTCCATCGGCAATCAGCCCCAGCATTTT